This TCR beta chain was captured in a study of shared clonotypes between healthy human individuals (TCRdb year 2020). With respect to the entire study: The cohort included three men and a couple of women between 18 and 49 years of age. Blood TCR repertoires of about 5 healthy adults were deeply sequenced to estimate repertoire size and the extent of clonotype sharing between individuals. Between about 0.9 and 10 billion PBMCs per donor were obtained by leukapheresis. Per donor, three plates each were used for CD4 naive and CD4 memory, two for CD8 naive, and one for CD8 memory. To increase sequencing depth and limit assay-specific biases, different laboratories used diverse techniques to prepare libraries and sequence TCR repertoires. Overall study results and their limits: Larger estimated clonotype richness was generally found for naive subsets than for memory subsets. Higher generation probabilities were observed for clonotypes shared by all four sorted-subset donors than for non-shared clonotypes. Rarefaction of sorted-subset datasets indicated incomplete sequencing despite the large sequencing depth. Sharing across a few donors was observed for 4.5% to 6.5% of naive CD4, 3.5% of naive CD8, over 2% of memory CD4, and roughly 0.4% of memory CD8 clonotypes. The genetic and exposure-history diversity represented was limited by the small number of donors. Sampling was limited to blood, and TCR repertoires in tissue likely differ from TCR repertoires in blood. Pairwise subsampling indicated that sequencing depth was expected to affect the degree of clonotype sharing among donors.

Using the deep immunoSEQ assay, multiplex PCR amplified TCR CDR3 regions from genomic DNA. Genomic DNA extracted from each cell subset was distributed evenly over all wells of several immunoSEQ 96-well plates, and each plate served as one replicate. For sorted subsets, each replicate PCR was loaded with roughly 200 ng genomic DNA, equivalent to about 33,000 T cell genomes. Purified libraries were quantified with a Qubit 3.0 fluorometer, sized on a Bioanalyzer 2100, and re-quantified with the KAPA Library Quantification kit. Every immunoSEQ 96-well plate was sequenced on a dedicated single-read 150-cycle Illumina NextSeq 550 flow cell. As for the authors' bioinformatics: Because the immunoSEQ output held only junctional sequences and lacked quality scores, the filtering could not match the filtering applied to full-length reads. Sequences were annotated with PyIR, a Python wrapper for IgBLAST v1.9, using IMGT germline references to assign V/J genes and CDR3. Reads with weak V/J assignments (E-value above 1e-6), missing CDR3, stop codons, out-of-frame junctions, or ambiguous translated residues were removed. V3J clonotypes were defined by identical inferred V gene, J gene, and CDR3 amino acid sequence. Percentage overlap between repertoires was calculated by dividing the number of shared unique clonotypes by the size of the smaller repertoire. Repertoire richness was assessed with RTK rarefaction, the Chao1 estimator, and Recon v2.1 estimates of unobserved clonotypes. Generation probabilities were computed with OLGA for all TCRbeta clonotypes obtained by the gDNA method from several donors. In TCRdb, the immuneACCESS table is reduced to in-frame sequences with V and J assigned. These tables do not hold every clone; where another copy was compared, an unresolved V gene accounts for under half, and the others remain unexplained. The V and J calls and clone size were taken over from that table, and D and trimming were inferred from the DNA. Counted in this sample were roughly 1 million clones; 75% of them appeared once. The top ten constitute about 1.5% of the sample.

Healthy HIV-negative adults with no recently reported acute infections or vaccinations were included as donors. Only Caucasian adults living in Nashville, Tennessee, USA were represented among the donors. CD4+ T cells were enriched by magnetic negative selection, after which naive cells were positively selected on CD45RA and the negative fraction was taken as the memory subset. After blood collection by leukapheresis, PBMCs were isolated using Ficoll-Histopaque density gradient centrifugation and then cryopreserved in the vapor phase of liquid nitrogen. Purity and quantity of every magnetically sorted T cell population were checked by analytical flow cytometry. Genomic DNA was isolated from every sorted fraction and measured by UV absorbance on a Nanodrop 2000c. Only a few counts were recorded for this clone. Its antigen specificity is not known. Base qualities are not recorded, but no much larger clone differs from it by a single base.

Sequencing was carried out using memory CD4+ T cells sorted from blood. The cell subset or site label, as the study defines it: CD45RA-negative fraction. This TCR was recovered from a man aged 18 to 29 in good health.

This receptor carries the CDR3 CASSLGYSTSVPGELFF. Here is the DNA: TGTGCCAGCAGCTTAGGGTACTCGACTAGCGTCCCCGGGGAGCTGTTTTTT. In this chain, TRBV11-2 is recombined with TRBJ2-2; 8 bases in the middle match TRBD2. CDR1 SGHAT and CDR2 FQNNGV were looked up in the germline V gene. Ends trimmed: V by 1 base, J by 6 bases; bases unmatched to a gene: 10. CDR3 length: 17 amino acids, cysteine to phenylalanine. The DNA shown is the 51-base CDR3, in frame from base 1.